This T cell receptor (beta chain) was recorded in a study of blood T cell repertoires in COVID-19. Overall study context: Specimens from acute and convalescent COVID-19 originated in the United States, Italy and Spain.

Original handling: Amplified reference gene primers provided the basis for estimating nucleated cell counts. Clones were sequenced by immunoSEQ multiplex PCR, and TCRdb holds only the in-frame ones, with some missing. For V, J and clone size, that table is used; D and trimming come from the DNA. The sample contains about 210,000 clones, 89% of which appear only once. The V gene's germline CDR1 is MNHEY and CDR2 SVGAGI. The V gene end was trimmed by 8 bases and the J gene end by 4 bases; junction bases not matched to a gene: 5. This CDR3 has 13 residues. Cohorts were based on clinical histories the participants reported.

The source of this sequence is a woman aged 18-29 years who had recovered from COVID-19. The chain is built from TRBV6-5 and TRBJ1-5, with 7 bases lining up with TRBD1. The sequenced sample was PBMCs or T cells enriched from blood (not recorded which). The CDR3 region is CASGMGQNQPQHF. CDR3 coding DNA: TGTGCCAGCGGAATGGGACAGAATCAGCCCCAGCATTTT.